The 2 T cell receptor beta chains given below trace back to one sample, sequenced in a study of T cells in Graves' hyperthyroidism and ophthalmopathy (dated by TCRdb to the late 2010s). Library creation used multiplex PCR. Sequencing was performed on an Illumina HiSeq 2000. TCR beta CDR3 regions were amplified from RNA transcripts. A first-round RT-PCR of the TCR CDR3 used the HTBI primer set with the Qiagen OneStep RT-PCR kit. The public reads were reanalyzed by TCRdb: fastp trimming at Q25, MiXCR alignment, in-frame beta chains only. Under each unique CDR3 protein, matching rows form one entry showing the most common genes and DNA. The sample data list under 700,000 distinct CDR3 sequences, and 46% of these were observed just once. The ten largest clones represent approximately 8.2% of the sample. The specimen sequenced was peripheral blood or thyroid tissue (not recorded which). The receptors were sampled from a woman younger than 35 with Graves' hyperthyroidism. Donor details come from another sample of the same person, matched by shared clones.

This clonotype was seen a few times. The CDR3 DNA sequence: TGTGCCAGCAGCCAGTTAGCGGGAGGGCCTCGCGAGCAGTACTTC. It specifies CASSQLAGGPREQYF. The V call is TRBV11-2, the J call TRBJ2-7, with 11 bases fitting TRBD2. The CDR3 sequence is 15 residues long. Losses at the gene ends were 5 bases for V and 6 bases for J; bases not matched to a gene: 9. CDR1 and CDR2 from the germline V gene are SGHAT and FQNNGV. The variable domain in full, with the rest retrieved from reference TRBV11-2 and TRBJ2-7, is EAGVAQSPRYKIIEKRQSVAFWCNPISGHATLYWYQQILGQGPKLLIQFQNNGVVDDSQLPKDRFSAERLKGVDSTLKIQPAKLEDSAVYLCASSQLAGGPREQYFGPGTRLTVT.

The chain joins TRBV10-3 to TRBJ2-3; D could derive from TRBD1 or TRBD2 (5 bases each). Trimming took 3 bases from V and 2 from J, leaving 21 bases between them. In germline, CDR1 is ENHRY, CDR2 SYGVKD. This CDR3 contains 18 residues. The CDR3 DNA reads TGTGCCATCAGTGATGTCGAACCGGGACCCACGGCCACAGATACGCAGTATTTT. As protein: CAISDVEPGPTATDTQYF.